A selection of T cell receptor beta chains follows, all from one sample in a study of cytotoxic CD8 clonotypes in ibrutinib-treated CLL. Sequencing was performed with immunoSEQ multiplex PCR; in TCRdb, only in-frame clones are kept and a portion is missing. Found here are about 140,000 clones, around three quarters of them singletons; the top ten hold less than 30%. Here the sequenced sample was PBMCs, taken after 12 months of ibrutinib treatment. Receptors were obtained from a human donor with chronic lymphocytic leukemia. CDR3s include the opening cysteine and the closing phenylalanine or tryptophan. A D gene is named only where the DNA matches it firmly. The size field is filled for only some rows; it gives once, few, many or a size class.

>TRBD1|NA|TRBV28|TRBJ1-1
TGTGCCAGCAGTGCCGCCGACAGGGTGAACACTGAAGCTTTCTTT
CASSAADRVNTEAFF
>TRBD1|NA|TRBV7-2|TRBJ2-7
TGTGCCAGCAGCCCCCGGACAGGGGGCTACGAGCAGTACTTC
CASSPRTGGYEQYF
>TRBD1|NA|TRBV7-9|TRBJ2-7
TGTGCCAGCAGCCCACAGGGGGCCTCCTACGAGCAGTACTTC
CASSPQGASYEQYF
>TRBD1|NA|TRBV30|TRBJ1-1
TGTGCCTGGAGTCAGGGGGCGCCGAACACTGAAGCTTTCTTT
CAWSQGAPNTEAFF
>NA|once|TRBV2|TRBJ2-3
TGTGCCAGCAGTGAAGGCAGGGGTACAGATACGCAGTATTTT
CASSEGRGTDTQYF
>TRBD2|NA|TRBV9|TRBJ2-7
TGTGCCAGCAGCCCACGGACTAGCGGGGGTTCGTACGAGCAGTACTTC
CASSPRTSGGSYEQYF
>TRBD2|few|TRBV12-5|TRBJ2-2
TGTGCTAGTGGTTCAGGACTAGCGGGAGAGTCCCGCAGGGAGCTGTTTTTT
CASGSGLAGESRRELFF
>NA|NA|TRBV9|TRBJ1-5
TGTGCCAGCTCGAAGGAGGAATTGCAGCCCCAGCATTTT
CASSKEELQPQHF
>NA|medium-sized|TRBV29-1|TRBJ1-2
TGCAGCGTTTTAGGGGATGGCTACACCTTC
CSVLGDGYTF
>NA|NA|TRBV21-1|TRBJ2-1
TGTGCCAGCAGCAAATCTTTGTCTAGCGGGAGGGCTTGGCGGTTCTTC
CASSKSLSSGRAWRFF
>NA|few|TRBV11-3|TRBJ2-1
TGTGCCAGCAGCCCCCGGACTATCTACAATGAGCAGTTCTTC
CASSPRTIYNEQFF
>NA|NA|TRBV11-2|TRBJ2-2
TGTGCCAGCAGCTTGGGGGAGACCGGGGAGCTGTTTTTT
CASSLGETGELFF
>TRBD2|NA|TRBV5-1|TRBJ2-7
TGCGCCAGCAGTTCGACTAGCGGGGGGGCCTACGAGCAGTACTTC
CASSSTSGGAYEQYF
>TRBD2|NA|TRBV7-2|TRBJ2-3
TGTGCCAGCAGCTTATCGAGCGGGAGCAGCACAGATACGCAGTATTTT
CASSLSSGSSTDTQYF
>TRBD1|few|TRBV10-3|TRBJ2-3
TGTGCCATCAGTGAGTCGGGGACAGGGGGCTTCGTACGCACAGATACGCAGTATTTT
CAISESGTGGFVRTDTQYF
>TRBD2|NA|TRBV5-4|TRBJ2-5
TGTGCCAGCAGCTTGTTTGGGGAGGGCGATTCCGACGAGACCCAGTACTTC
CASSLFGEGDSDETQYF
>TRBD1|NA|TRBV30|TRBJ2-5
TGTGCCTGGAGTGAGGGACAGGGGGCCTGGGAGACCCAGTACTTC
CAWSEGQGAWETQYF
>NA|NA|TRBV11-2|TRBJ2-2
TGTGCCAGCAGCTTATCAGCGGCCAACACCGGGGAGCTGTTTTTT
CASSLSAANTGELFF
>NA|NA|TRBV27|TRBJ1-5
TGTGCCAGCAGCCGTGAAGGGGTCAATCAGCCCCAGCATTTT
CASSREGVNQPQHF
>NA|NA|TRBV7-9|TRBJ2-1
TGTGCCAGCACCAACCCCGCCCTGAGCTCCTACAATGAGCAGTTCTTC
CASTNPALSSYNEQFF
>NA|NA|TRBV19|TRBJ2-3
TGTGCCAGTAGTATGTCAGATACGCAGTATTTT
CASSMSDTQYF
>NA|NA|TRBV5-1|TRBJ2-5
TGCGCCAGCAGCTCCCAGTGGGGGGCGGAGACCCAGTACTTC
CASSSQWGAETQYF
>NA|NA|TRBV29-1|TRBJ1-4
TGCAGCGTTGGGTTGGCGGGGGTAAATGAAAAACTGTTTTTT
CSVGLAGVNEKLFF
>NA|NA|TRBV4-1|TRBJ2-7
TGCGCCAGCAGCCAAGGATCTTCGTCTAGCTCTACGGAGCAGTACTTC
CASSQGSSSSSTEQYF
>NA|NA|TRBV5-1|TRBJ1-3
TGCGCCAGCAGCGAACAAGGGGCCTCTGGAAACACCATATATTTT
CASSEQGASGNTIYF